Listed below are T cell receptor beta chains from one sample, sequenced in a study of early T cells in non-severe SARS-CoV-2 infection. TCRdb reprocessed the 5' RACE reads via MiXCR and lists one record per CDR3 protein. This sample has over 55,000 distinct CDR3 sequences, with more than 9% found just once. Specimen: whole blood. The receptor source for this set is an adult who was a healthcare worker with PCR-confirmed SARS-CoV-2 infection or an uninfected control (not recorded which). The conserved cysteine and the conserved F or W are not part of the CDR3 here. Clone size, where shown, is once, few, many, or a class for clones that have expanded.

J gene,V gene,CDR3 length,clone size,CDR3 protein
TRBJ1-6,TRBV6-1,13,many,ASSEMGDSNSPLH
TRBJ2-3,TRBV24-1,11,NA,ATSDYRADTQY
TRBJ1-2,TRBV10-2,12,NA,ASTRWTGNYGYT
TRBJ2-3,TRBV2,13,NA,ASKGTGSFPDTQY
TRBJ1-1,TRBV5-1,13,NA,ASSTQGGRDTEAF
TRBJ1-3,TRBV12-3/TRBV12-4,11,few,ASTRGSGNTIY
TRBJ1-4,TRBV4-1,12,many,ASNKDRGREKLF
TRBJ1-1,TRBV6-5,13,many,ASRGRRDKITEAF
TRBJ1-1,TRBV11-2,13,NA,ASSPARTLSTEAF
TRBJ1-1,TRBV6-1,14,NA,ASSLGVLPAGTEAF
TRBJ2-3,TRBV12-3/TRBV12-4,14,NA,ASSRPGTQKTDTQY
TRBJ2-3,TRBV4-2,15,NA,ASSQGLAGQSTDTQY
TRBJ1-3,TRBV3-1,15,NA,ASSQLITGPDGNTIY
TRBJ2-3,TRBV24-1,14,many,ATSDPTSLGTDTQY
TRBJ1-4,TRBV27,13,few,ASSPVRTTNEKLF
TRBJ1-1,TRBV2,12,NA,ASSGSFGGTEAF
TRBJ2-3,TRBV18,13,few,ASSPNRGSTDTQY